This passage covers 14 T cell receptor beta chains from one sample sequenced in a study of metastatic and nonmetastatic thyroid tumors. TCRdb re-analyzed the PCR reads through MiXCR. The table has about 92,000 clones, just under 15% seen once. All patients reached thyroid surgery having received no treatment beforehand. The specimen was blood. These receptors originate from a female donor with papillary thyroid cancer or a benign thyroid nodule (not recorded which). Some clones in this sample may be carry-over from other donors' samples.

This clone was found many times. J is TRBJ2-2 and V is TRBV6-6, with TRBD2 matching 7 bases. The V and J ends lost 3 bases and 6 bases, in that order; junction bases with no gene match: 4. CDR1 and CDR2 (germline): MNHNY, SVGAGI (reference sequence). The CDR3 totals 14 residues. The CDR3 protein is CASSYYSGSGELFF. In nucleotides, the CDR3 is TGTGCCAGCAGTTATTATAGCGGGTCCGGGGAGCTGTTTTTT.

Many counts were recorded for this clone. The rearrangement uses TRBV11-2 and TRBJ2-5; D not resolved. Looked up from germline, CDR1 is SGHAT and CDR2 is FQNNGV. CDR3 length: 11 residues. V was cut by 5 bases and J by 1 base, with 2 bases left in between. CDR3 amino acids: CASSIQETQYF. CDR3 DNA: TGTGCCAGCAGCATCCAAGAGACCCAGTACTTC.

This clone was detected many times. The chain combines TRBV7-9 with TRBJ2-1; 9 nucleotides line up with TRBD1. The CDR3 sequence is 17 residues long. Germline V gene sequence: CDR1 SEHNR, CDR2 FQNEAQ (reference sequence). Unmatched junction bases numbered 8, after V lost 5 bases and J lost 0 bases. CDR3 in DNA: TGTGCCAGCAGCCCGGGACAGGGATCGCCCTCCTACAATGAGCAGTTCTTC. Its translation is CASSPGQGSPSYNEQFF.

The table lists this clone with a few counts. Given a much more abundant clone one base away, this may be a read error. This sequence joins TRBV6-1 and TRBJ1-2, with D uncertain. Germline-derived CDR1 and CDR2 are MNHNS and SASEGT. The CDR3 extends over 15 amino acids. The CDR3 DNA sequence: TGTGCCAGCAGCGAAGCATGGCCAGTGCGGTATGGCTACACCTTC. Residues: CASSEAWPVRYGYTF.

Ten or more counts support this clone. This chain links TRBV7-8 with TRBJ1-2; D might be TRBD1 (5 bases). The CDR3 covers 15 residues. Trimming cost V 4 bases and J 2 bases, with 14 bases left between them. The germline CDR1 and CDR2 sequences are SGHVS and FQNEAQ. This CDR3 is CASSSMGRRNYGYTF. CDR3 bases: TGTGCCAGCAGCTCCATGGGACGGAGGAACTATGGCTACACCTTC.

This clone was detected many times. In nucleotides, the CDR3 is TGTGCCAGCAGTTTTCAGACAGGGGGTGATGAGCAGTTCTTC. Its protein product is CASSFQTGGDEQFF. The chain employs TRBV6-1 and TRBJ2-1, with 9 bases identical to TRBD1. Germline CDR1 MNHNS, CDR2 SASEGT. The CDR3 has 14 residues. V lost 5 bases, J lost 8 bases, and 7 bases stayed unmatched.

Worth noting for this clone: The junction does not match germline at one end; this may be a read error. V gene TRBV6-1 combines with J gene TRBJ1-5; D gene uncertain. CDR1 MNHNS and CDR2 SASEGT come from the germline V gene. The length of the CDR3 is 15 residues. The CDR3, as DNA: TGTGCCAGCAGTGCCAACACAGTGGGAGTTCAGCCCCATCATTTT. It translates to CASSANTVGVQPHHF.

The CDR3 DNA is TGTGCCAGCAGCCCAGGCTTCCGTGCTAGCGAGCAGTACTTC. Protein product: CASSPGFRASEQYF. This chain connects TRBV27 to TRBJ2-7; no clear D. CDR1 MNHEY and CDR2 SMNVEV come from the germline V gene (reference sequence). The CDR3 runs to 14 residues. Trimming took off 6 bases at V and 6 bases at J, with 18 bases between the two ends.

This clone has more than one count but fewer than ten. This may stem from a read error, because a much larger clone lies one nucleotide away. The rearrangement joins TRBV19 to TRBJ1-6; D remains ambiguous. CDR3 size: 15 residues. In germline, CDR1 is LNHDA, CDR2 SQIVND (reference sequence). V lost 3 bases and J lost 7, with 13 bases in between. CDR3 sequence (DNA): TGTGCCAGTAGTATCGGGCCAGTGGGAAATTCACCCCTCCACTTT. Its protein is CASSIGPVGNSPLHF. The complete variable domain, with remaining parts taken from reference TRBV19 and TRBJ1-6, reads DGGITQSPKYLFRKEGQNVTLSCEQNLNHDAMYWYRQDPGQGLRLIYYSQIVNDFQKGDIAEGYSVSREKKESFPLTVTSAQKNPTAFYLCASSIGPVGNSPLHFGNGTRLTVT.

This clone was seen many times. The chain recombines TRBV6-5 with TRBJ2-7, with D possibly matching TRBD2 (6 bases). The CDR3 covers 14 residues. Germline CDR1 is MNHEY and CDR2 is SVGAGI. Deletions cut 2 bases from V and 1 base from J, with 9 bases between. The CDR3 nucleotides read TGTGCCAGCAGTTACACTGGAGGGTCCTACGAGCAGTACTTC. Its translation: CASSYTGGSYEQYF.

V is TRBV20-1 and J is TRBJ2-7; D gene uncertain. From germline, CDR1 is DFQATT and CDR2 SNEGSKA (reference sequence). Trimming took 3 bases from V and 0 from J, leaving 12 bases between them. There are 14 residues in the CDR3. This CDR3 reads CSASLDVSSYEQYF. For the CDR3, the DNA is TGCAGTGCTAGCCTAGACGTGAGCTCCTACGAGCAGTACTTC.

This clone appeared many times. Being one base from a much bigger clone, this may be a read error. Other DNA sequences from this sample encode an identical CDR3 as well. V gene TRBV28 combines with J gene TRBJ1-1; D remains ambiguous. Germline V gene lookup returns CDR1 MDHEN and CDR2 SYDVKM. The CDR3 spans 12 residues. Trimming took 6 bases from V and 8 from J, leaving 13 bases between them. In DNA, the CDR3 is TGTGCCAGCAGCCTCCAGTCCGCCGAAGCTTTCTTT. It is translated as CASSLQSAEAFF.

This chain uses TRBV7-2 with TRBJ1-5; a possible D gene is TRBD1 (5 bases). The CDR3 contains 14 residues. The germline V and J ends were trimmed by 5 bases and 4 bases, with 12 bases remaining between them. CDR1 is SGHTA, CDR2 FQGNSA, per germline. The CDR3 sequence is CASSVGAVNQPQHF. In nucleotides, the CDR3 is TGTGCCAGCAGCGTCGGGGCTGTTAATCAGCCCCAGCATTTT.

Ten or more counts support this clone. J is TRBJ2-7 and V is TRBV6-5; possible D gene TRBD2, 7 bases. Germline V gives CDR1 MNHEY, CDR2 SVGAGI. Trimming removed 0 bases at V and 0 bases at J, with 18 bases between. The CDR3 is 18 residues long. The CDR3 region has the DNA TGTGCCAGCAGTTACTCGAAGGGGGGGGGCGCTAGCTCCTACGAGCAGTACTTC. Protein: CASSYSKGGGASSYEQYF.